This is a list of T cell receptor beta chains from one sample in a study of chemoradiotherapy in HPV16-positive cancers. Sequenced by immunoSEQ multiplex PCR; TCRdb stores in-frame clones only, minus some. The data show about 31,000 clones, approximately 80% seen once. Here the sequenced sample was blood, taken from a patient who underwent chemoradiotherapy. Source of these receptors: a human donor with HPV-associated anogenital cancer. CDR3s leave out the opening cysteine and the closing phenylalanine or tryptophan. Size tells how often a clone was seen (once, few, many) or the class of an expanded clone, and some rows leave it out.

clone size	V gene	J gene	CDR3 protein
-	TRBV15	TRBJ1-5	ATSRGFFGGNQPQH
-	TRBV7-2	TRBJ2-7	ASSLVGIRSYEQY
-	TRBV30	TRBJ1-6	AWSGGQGNSPLH
-	TRBV7-2	TRBJ2-1	ASSLRAGGRGEQF
-	TRBV9	TRBJ2-5	ASSVEIGTVKETQY
-	TRBV6-1	TRBJ1-6	ASSGRSYNSPLH
-	TRBV7-9	TRBJ2-5	ASSLTSAGYQETQY
-	TRBV10-3	TRBJ1-2	AISQPPGLNSNYGYT
-	TRBV13	TRBJ2-6	ASSFRGSGANVLT
-	TRBV4-2	TRBJ2-3	ASSPRTRLAATDTQY
-	TRBV7-9	TRBJ1-5	ASSYALSNQPQH
-	TRBV10-1	TRBJ2-3	ASSESTAGVGTDTQY
-	TRBV6-5	TRBJ2-5	ASSYVGQGDQETQY
-	TRBV7-2	TRBJ2-1	ASSLARVEQF
-	TRBV6-1	TRBJ1-5	ASSDLRGASNQPQH
-	TRBV2	TRBJ2-7	ASSTPQRGYLEQY
-	TRBV9	TRBJ2-5	ASSVAWTSGDNQETQY
-	TRBV28	TRBJ1-2	ASQGARFYGYT
-	TRBV19	TRBJ2-6	ASSMVSGANVLT
-	TRBV19	TRBJ2-3	ASSTGTATDTQY
-	TRBV7-2	TRBJ2-2	ASSADRLNTGELF
-	TRBV19	TRBJ1-5	ASSILGAGKNQPQH
-	TRBV11-2	TRBJ2-1	ASSLGADSGEAYNEQF
-	TRBV18	TRBJ1-2	ASSSGAAYGYT
few	TRBV2	TRBJ1-2	ASSVGTDAYGYT
once	TRBV6-1	TRBJ2-6	ASSEQKLPGANVLT
-	TRBV11-3	TRBJ2-2	ASSVDTRGVLF
-	TRBV12-5	TRBJ1-1	ASGLGQVGYTEAF
-	TRBV11-2	TRBJ2-5	ASSLDRVEETQY
-	TRBV2	TRBJ2-2	ASSQGTTLTGELF
-	TRBV5-1	TRBJ1-1	ASSSAGTGNTEAF
-	TRBV19	TRBJ1-5	ASTDRGTGNQPQH
-	TRBV9	TRBJ1-1	ASSAGQGAAGGTEAF
-	TRBV7-7	TRBJ2-5	ASSPLLRATGVETQY
once	TRBV5-5	TRBJ1-1	ASSLTGLNTEAF
-	TRBV6-5	TRBJ2-7	ASSYMGQSYEQY
-	TRBV30	TRBJ2-3	AWKRGATDTQY
-	TRBV10-3	TRBJ1-4	AGSGSEKLF
-	TRBV27	TRBJ1-5	ASSLDGGSNQPQH
-	TRBV2	TRBJ2-5	ASSETGKETQY
-	TRBV5-1	TRBJ2-3	ASSHSPGSDTQY
once	TRBV5-5	TRBJ1-1	ASSLRTGQLGGTEAF
-	TRBV7-9	TRBJ1-2	ASSLGQIYGYT
-	TRBV7-2	TRBJ2-3	ASSLVTGGVTSTDTQY
-	TRBV5-6	TRBJ1-6	ASGDRVSSPLH
-	TRBV19	TRBJ1-2	ASSISTGEGGYT
-	TRBV2	TRBJ2-3	ASSSSASADTQY
once	TRBV6-4	TRBJ2-2	ASSEQGARTNGELF
-	TRBV20-1	TRBJ1-2	SAATGGKWT
-	TRBV6-6	TRBJ1-1	ASSSSGYEAF
-	TRBV6-5	TRBJ1-4	ASRWTSTNEKLF
-	TRBV15	TRBJ1-4	ATSRDREKLF
-	TRBV18	TRBJ1-5	ASSPSGDQPQH